Listed here are 21 T cell receptor beta chains from one sample, sequenced in a study of T cells in Graves' hyperthyroidism and ophthalmopathy. TCR beta CDR3 regions were amplified from RNA transcripts. A set of HTBI primers served as the primers for a first-round RT-PCR of the TCR CDR3. TCRdb called the multiplex PCR reads again in MiXCR, with one record for every CDR3 protein. The table lists 240,000 or so distinct CDR3 sequences, about 16% of them singletons, with around 30% in the top ten. The sequencing sample was made of blood. These receptors all come from a young woman with Graves' ophthalmopathy.

V gene TRBV5-6 combines with J gene TRBJ2-1, with 10 positions matching TRBD2. The J segment lost 9 bases and the V segment lost 4 bases, leaving 4 bases of the junction unmatched. The CDR3 extends over 13 amino acids. Germline V gene lookup returns CDR1 SGHDT and CDR2 YYEEEE. The CDR3 spells CASSMLAGAEQFF. The CDR3 coding sequence is TGTGCCAGCAGCATGCTAGCGGGAGCTGAGCAGTTCTTC.

This clonotype was seen many times. The chain joins TRBV27 to TRBJ1-2; D not resolved. Trimming took 5 bases from V and 5 from J, leaving 15 bases between them. Germline values: CDR1 MNHEY, CDR2 SMNVEV (reference sequence). The CDR3 extends over 14 amino acids. The CDR3 spells CASSLTAASYGYTF. CDR3 bases: TGTGCCAGCAGTCTCACGGCAGCCTCGTATGGCTACACCTTC.

This clonotype occurred many times. The chain joins TRBV27 to TRBJ2-7; D gene unclear. The CDR3 is made up of 14 amino acids. V was clipped by 2 bases and J by 0 bases, with 8 bases between them. CDR1 is MNHEY, CDR2 SMNVEV, per germline (reference sequence). This chain's CDR3 is CASSLGYNSYEQYF. CDR3 in DNA: TGTGCCAGCAGTTTAGGCTACAACTCCTACGAGCAGTACTTC.

At least ten counts were recorded for this clonotype. One end of the junction is discordant with germline, which a read error may explain. The chain is built from TRBV20-1 and TRBJ1-5; weak D call: TRBD1 (5 bases). Germline V gene lookup returns CDR1 DFQATT and CDR2 SNEGSKA (reference sequence). The CDR3 extends over 16 amino acids. DNA for the CDR3: TGCAGTGCTAGAGGAGCGGCAGGGAGCGGCAATCGGCCCCAGCATTTT. It codes for CSARGAAGSGNRPQHF.

V is TRBV28 and J is TRBJ2-1; TRBD2 matches at 13 bases. This CDR3 has 16 amino acids. The germline CDR1 and CDR2 sequences are MDHEN and SYDVKM. J gave up 4 bases and V 4 bases, and 4 bases lay outside the gene matches. The chain's CDR3 is CASSSGTSGIYNEQFF. The CDR3 DNA reads TGTGCCAGCAGTTCAGGGACTAGCGGGATATACAATGAGCAGTTCTTC.

This clonotype was observed many times. This chain connects TRBV30 to TRBJ1-1; D gene uncertain. V was clipped by 4 bases and J by 6 bases, with 9 bases between them. The CDR3 has 11 amino acids. CDR1 and CDR2 from the germline V gene are GTSNPN and SVGIG (reference sequence). CDR3 bases: TGTGCCTGGACTCGCAGTGCTGAAGCTTTCTTT. Protein sequence: CAWTRSAEAFF.

This clonotype came up many times. The chain has TRBV11-2 and TRBJ1-1, with 8 positions matching TRBD1. The germline V gene has CDR1 SGHAT and CDR2 FQNNGV. J lost 5 bases, V lost 4 bases, and 15 bases had no gene match. The CDR3 is made up of 17 amino acids. CDR3 sequence (DNA): TGTGCCAGCAGCTCCCGAATCCGAGGACAGGGTAATACTGAAGCTTTCTTT. Amino acid sequence: CASSSRIRGQGNTEAFF.

At least ten counts were recorded for this clonotype. The V and J genes are TRBV6-1 and TRBJ2-6, with D unclear. The germline CDR1 and CDR2 sequences are MNHNS and SASEGT. The ends were cut back, 1 base at V and 0 bases at J, with 7 bases in the middle. This CDR3 spans 16 amino acids. CDR3 protein: CASSEGVRSGANVLTF. CDR3 bases: TGTGCCAGCAGTGAAGGAGTCCGCTCTGGGGCCAACGTCCTGACTTTC.

Many counts were recorded for this clonotype. The J gene is TRBJ1-1, the V gene TRBV7-6; D possibly corresponds to TRBD1 (6 bases). In germline, CDR1 is SGHVS, CDR2 FNYEAQ. The CDR3 consists of 15 residues. Deletions cut 5 bases from V and 2 bases from J, with 15 bases between. The CDR3 protein is CASSLLPGANTEAFF. The DNA for the CDR3 is TGTGCCAGCAGCCTCCTGCCGGGGGCTAACACTGAAGCTTTCTTT.

In its sample, this clonotype was seen many times. This chain links TRBV18 with TRBJ1-4, with TRBD1 identical over 9 bases. The CDR3 covers 15 residues. Trimming removed 5 bases from V and 7 bases from J; junction bases left unmatched: 8. Germline lookup yields CDR1 KGHSH and CDR2 LQKENI. CDR3 DNA sequence: TGTGCCAGCTCAACTTCCGGGACAGGGCCTGAAAAACTGTTTTTT. Its protein is CASSTSGTGPEKLFF. Full variable domain (missing parts from reference TRBV18 and TRBJ1-4): NAGVMQNPRHLVRRRGQEARLRCSPMKGHSHVYWYRQLPEEGLKFMVYLQKENIIDESGMPKERFSAEFPKEGPSILRIQQVVRGDSAAYFCASSTSGTGPEKLFFGSGTQLSVL.

This clonotype appeared many times. The chain uses TRBV28 and TRBJ1-2; a possible D gene is TRBD1 (5 bases). V was cut by 3 bases and J by 3 bases, with 14 bases left in between. The CDR3 has 15 amino acids. Per the germline V gene, CDR1 is MDHEN and CDR2 is SYDVKM. The CDR3 DNA reads as TGTGCCAGCAGTTTTGGCCAGGGAGGGTACTATGGCTACACCTTC. Amino acid sequence: CASSFGQGGYYGYTF.

This chain links TRBV11-2 with TRBJ2-7; 11 bases fit TRBD1. The germline V gene encodes CDR1 SGHAT and CDR2 FQNNGV. The trim removed 4 bases at V and 3 bases at J, leaving 8 bases unmatched. This CDR3 is 16 amino acids long. Here the CDR3 reads CASSSNPGTGGYEQYF. DNA of the CDR3: TGTGCCAGCAGCTCGAACCCCGGGACAGGGGGCTACGAGCAGTACTTC.

In this sample, this clonotype turned up many times. CDR3 bases: TGTGCCAGCAGTTACGACAGGGGGGCTAATGAAAAACTGTTTTTT. This gives the protein CASSYDRGANEKLFF. J is TRBJ1-4 and V is TRBV6-5, with 9 bases that match TRBD1. CDR3 length equals 15 residues. Germline assignment: CDR1 MNHEY and CDR2 SVGAGI. V trimming: 2 bases; J trimming: 3 bases; junction bases outside the gene matches: 1.

In this sample, this clonotype turned up many times. This rearrangement joins TRBV12-3 or TRBV12-4 to TRBJ1-6, with 9 bases fitting TRBD1. With V trimmed by 6 bases and J by 9 bases, 6 bases remained unmatched. This CDR3 spans 14 amino acids. CDR3 sequence: CASRGQGRSSPLHF. DNA for the CDR3: TGTGCCAGCAGAGGACAGGGGAGGTCTTCACCCCTCCACTTT.

The sample holds many counts of this clonotype. The chain recombines TRBV6-2 or TRBV6-3 with TRBJ2-7, with 11 bases that match TRBD1. The CDR3 loop spans 14 amino acids. The V and J ends lost 7 bases and 6 bases, in that order; junction bases with no gene match: 8. Germline V gives CDR1 MNHEY, CDR2 SVGEGT. The CDR3 DNA reads as TGTGCCAGCAACGACAGGACAGGGGGCGGCGAGCAGTACTTC. Translation: CASNDRTGGGEQYF.

This sequence joins TRBV5-8 and TRBJ2-2, with 8 bases aligning to TRBD1. Germline CDR1 reads SGHTS; CDR2 reads YDEGEE. The CDR3 totals 16 residues. The trim removed 3 bases at V and 0 bases at J, leaving 4 bases unmatched. DNA for the CDR3: TGTGCCAGCAGCTGGACAGGGCCGGCGAACACCGGGGAGCTGTTTTTT. It codes for CASSWTGPANTGELFF. Complete variable domain (other parts from reference TRBV5-8 and TRBJ2-2): EAGVTQSPTHLIKTRGQQATLRCSPISGHTSVYWYQQALGLGLQFLLWYDEGEERNRGNFPPRFSGRQFPNYSSELNVNALELEDSALYLCASSWTGPANTGELFFGEGSRLTVL.

There are many counts of this clonotype. CDR3 amino acids: CASSGEGRQPQHF. The DNA for the CDR3 is TGTGCCAGCAGCGGTGAAGGACGTCAGCCCCAGCATTTT. The V and J genes are TRBV9 and TRBJ1-5; unclear D gene. This CDR3 spans 13 amino acids. Trimming shortened V by 3 bases and J by 6 bases, and 10 bases separated the two germline ends. The germline V gene has CDR1 SGDLS and CDR2 YYNGEE. Full variable domain (outside the CDR3, taken from reference TRBV9 and TRBJ1-5): DSGVTQTPKHLITATGQRVTLRCSPRSGDLSVYWYQQSLDQGLQFLIQYYNGEERAKGNILERFSAQQFPDLHSELNLSSLELGDSALYFCASSGEGRQPQHFGDGTRLSIL.

The table lists this clonotype with many counts. The chain is built from TRBV24-1 and TRBJ2-3; D uncertain. The CDR3 runs 16 residues. Germline CDR1 and CDR2: KGHDR and SFDVKD. The V and J ends lost 4 bases and 0 bases respectively, with 13 bases between them. The CDR3 is CATSDPAPTSTDTQYF. The CDR3 coding sequence is TGTGCCACCAGTGACCCCGCACCTACTAGCACAGATACGCAGTATTTT.

The table lists this clonotype with many counts. The V and J genes are TRBV3-1 and TRBJ2-7; TRBD2 is a possible D gene (6 bases). Per germline, CDR1 LGHDT and CDR2 YNNKEL (reference sequence). This CDR3 contains 15 residues. Trimming pared 0 bases from V and 6 bases from J, leaving 15 bases between. The CDR3 bases are TGTGCCAGCAGCCAAGAAGCGCTAGCGCGCAGCGAGCAGTACTTC. It yields the protein CASSQEALARSEQYF.

This clonotype has at least ten counts. The chain recombines TRBV3-1 with TRBJ2-2; maybe TRBD1 (5 bases). Per the germline V gene, CDR1 is LGHDT and CDR2 is YNNKEL (reference sequence). The CDR3 consists of 13 residues. Trimming shortened V by 8 bases and J by 0 bases, and 7 bases separated the two germline ends. The CDR3 bases are TGTGCCAGCCGGACACCGAACACCGGGGAGCTGTTTTTT. Translated: CASRTPNTGELFF.

J is TRBJ2-1 and V is TRBV28, with TRBD2 identical over 11 bases. This CDR3 has 16 amino acids. Per germline, CDR1 MDHEN and CDR2 SYDVKM. After removal of 6 bases from V and 7 bases from J, the junction contained 11 bases not matched to a gene. The chain's CDR3 is CASSRMTSGILNEQFF. CDR3 nucleotides: TGTGCCAGCAGCCGTATGACTAGCGGGATTCTGAATGAGCAGTTCTTC. The complete variable domain, with remaining parts taken from reference TRBV28 and TRBJ2-1, reads DVKVTQSSRYLVKRTGEKVFLECVQDMDHENMFWYRQDPGLGLRLIYFSYDVKMKEKGDIPEGYSVSREKKERFSLILESASTNQTSMYLCASSRMTSGILNEQFFGPGTRLTVL.